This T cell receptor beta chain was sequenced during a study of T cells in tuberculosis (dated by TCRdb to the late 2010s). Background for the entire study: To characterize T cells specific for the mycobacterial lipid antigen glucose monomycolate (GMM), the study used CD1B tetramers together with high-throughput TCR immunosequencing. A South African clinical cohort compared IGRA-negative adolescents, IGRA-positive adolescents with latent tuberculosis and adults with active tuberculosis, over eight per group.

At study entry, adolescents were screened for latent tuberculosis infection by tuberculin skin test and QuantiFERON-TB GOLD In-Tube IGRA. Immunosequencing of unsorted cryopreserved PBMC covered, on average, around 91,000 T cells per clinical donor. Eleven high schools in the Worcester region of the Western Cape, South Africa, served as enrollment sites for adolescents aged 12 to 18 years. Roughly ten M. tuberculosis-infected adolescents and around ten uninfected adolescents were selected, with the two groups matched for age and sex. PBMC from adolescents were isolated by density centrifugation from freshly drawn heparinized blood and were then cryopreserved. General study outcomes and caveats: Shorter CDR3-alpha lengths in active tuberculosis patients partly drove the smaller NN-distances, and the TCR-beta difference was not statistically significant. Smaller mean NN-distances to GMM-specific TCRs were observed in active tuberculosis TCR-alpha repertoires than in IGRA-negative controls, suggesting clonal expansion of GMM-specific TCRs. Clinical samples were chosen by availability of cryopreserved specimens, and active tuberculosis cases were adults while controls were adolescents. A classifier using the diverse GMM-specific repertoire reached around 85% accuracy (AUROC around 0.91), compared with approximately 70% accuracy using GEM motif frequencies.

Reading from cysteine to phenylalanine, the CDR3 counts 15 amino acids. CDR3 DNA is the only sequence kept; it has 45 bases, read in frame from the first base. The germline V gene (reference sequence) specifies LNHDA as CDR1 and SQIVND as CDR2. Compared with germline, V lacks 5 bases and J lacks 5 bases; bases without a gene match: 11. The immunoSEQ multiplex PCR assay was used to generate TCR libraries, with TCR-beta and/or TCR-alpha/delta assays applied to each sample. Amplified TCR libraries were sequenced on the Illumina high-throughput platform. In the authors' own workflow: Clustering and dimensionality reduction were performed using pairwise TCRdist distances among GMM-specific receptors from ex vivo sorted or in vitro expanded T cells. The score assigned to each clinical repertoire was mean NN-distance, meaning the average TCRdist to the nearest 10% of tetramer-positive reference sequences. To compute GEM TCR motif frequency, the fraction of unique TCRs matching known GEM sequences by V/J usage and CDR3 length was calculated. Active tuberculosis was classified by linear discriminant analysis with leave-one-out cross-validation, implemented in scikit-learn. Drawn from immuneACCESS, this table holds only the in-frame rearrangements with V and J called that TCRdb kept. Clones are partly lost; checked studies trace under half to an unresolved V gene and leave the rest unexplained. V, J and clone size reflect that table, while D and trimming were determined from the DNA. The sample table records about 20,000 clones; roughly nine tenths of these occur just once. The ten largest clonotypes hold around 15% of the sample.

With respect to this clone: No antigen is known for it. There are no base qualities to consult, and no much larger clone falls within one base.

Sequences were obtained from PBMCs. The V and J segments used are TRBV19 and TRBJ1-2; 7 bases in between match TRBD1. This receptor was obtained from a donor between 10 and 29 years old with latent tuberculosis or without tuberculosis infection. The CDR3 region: CASSDHRGQNYGYTF. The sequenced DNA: TGTGCCAGTAGTGACCACAGGGGTCAGAATTATGGCTACACCTTC. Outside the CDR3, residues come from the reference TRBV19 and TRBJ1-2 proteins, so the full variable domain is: DGGITQSPKYLFRKEGQNVTLSCEQNLNHDAMYWYRQDPGQGLRLIYYSQIVNDFQKGDIAEGYSVSREKKESFPLTVTSAQKNPTAFYLCASSDHRGQNYGYTFGSGTRLTVV.